Listed here are 22 T cell receptor beta chains from one sample, sequenced in a study of cytomegalovirus exposure and HLA in healthy donors. Use of 60 Vbeta and 13 Jbeta primers characterized the PCR. The method was immunoSEQ multiplex PCR; TCRdb's version includes in-frame clones alone and lacks a portion of them. In the table there are roughly 100,000 clones, roughly four fifths of which are singletons. The sequenced sample consisted of PBMCs. The receptors here all came from a young man in good health and CMV-seropositive.

The rearrangement links TRBV30 to TRBJ2-5; a possible D gene is TRBD2 (5 bases). The CDR3 runs to 13 residues. V was trimmed by 4 bases and J by 2 bases, leaving 11 bases between them. Germline-derived CDR1 and CDR2 are GTSNPN and SVGIG (reference sequence). The CDR3: CAWNRGPQETQYF. The CDR3 nucleotides are TGTGCCTGGAACCGGGGTCCTCAAGAGACCCAGTACTTC.

The CDR3 nucleotides read TGTGCCAGCAGCTTACTAAATGGACAGGTCGACACTGAAGCTTTCTTT. Its translation: CASSLLNGQVDTEAFF. V is TRBV5-5 and J is TRBJ1-1; 7 bases fit TRBD1. The CDR3 has 16 amino acids. Trimming cost V 2 bases and J 3 bases; bases outside gene matches: 10. CDR1 and CDR2 from the germline V gene are SGHKS and YYEKEE (reference sequence).

The V and J genes are TRBV4-1 and TRBJ1-1; D uncertain. The germline V and J ends were trimmed by 4 bases and 1 base, with 10 bases remaining between them. Germline loops: CDR1 MGHRA, CDR2 YSYEKL. This CDR3 is built from 14 residues. CDR3 in amino acids: CASSPREQNTEAFF. The CDR3 DNA sequence: TGCGCCAGCAGCCCGCGGGAACAGAACACTGAAGCTTTCTTT.

This clone was counted a single time. J is TRBJ2-5 and V is TRBV15; TRBD2 might be the D (6 bases). Trimming shortened V by 6 bases and J by 5 bases, and 19 bases separated the two germline ends. From germline, CDR1 is LNHNV and CDR2 YYDKDF (reference sequence). The CDR3 has 15 residues. The DNA for the CDR3 is TGTGCCACCAGACGTCACCGTGGAGGGTTGGAGACCCAGTACTTC. Translated, it gives CATRRHRGGLETQYF.

The chain employs TRBV10-3 and TRBJ1-4; D possibly corresponds to TRBD1 (6 bases). The CDR3 has 14 amino acids. V lost 6 bases to trimming and J lost 8 bases, with 16 bases between them. Germline V gives CDR1 ENHRY, CDR2 SYGVKD. The CDR3 coding sequence is TGTGCCATCAGACAACAGGGACCGGGAGAAAAACTGTTTTTT. Protein sequence: CAIRQQGPGEKLFF.

The J gene is TRBJ1-2, the V gene TRBV6-5; D possibly corresponds to TRBD1 (5 bases). Between the trimmed V and J ends, which lost 6 bases and 5 bases, there was a span of 19 bases. The V gene's germline CDR1 is MNHEY and CDR2 SVGAGI. The CDR3 extends over 15 amino acids. Here the CDR3 reads CASRPTSGGEYGYTF. The CDR3 DNA reads TGTGCCAGCAGACCCACCTCTGGGGGGGAGTATGGCTACACCTTC.

The chain recombines TRBV4-1 with TRBJ2-7; D is unclear. Trimming shortened V by 1 base and J by 3 bases, and 7 bases separated the two germline ends. Germline V lookup: CDR1 MGHRA, CDR2 YSYEKL. The CDR3 runs 13 residues. This CDR3 reads CASSQARSYEQYF. The CDR3 DNA reads TGCGCCAGCAGCCAAGCCCGGAGCTACGAGCAGTACTTC.

The chain joins TRBV6-5 to TRBJ2-2, with 7 positions matching TRBD1. After removal of 3 bases from V and 6 bases from J, the junction contained 7 bases not matched to a gene. The CDR3 has 15 residues. CDR1 MNHEY and CDR2 SVGAGI come from the germline V gene. The chain's CDR3 is CASSYGQEWAGELFF. DNA of the CDR3: TGTGCCAGCAGTTATGGACAGGAATGGGCCGGGGAGCTGTTTTTT.

The V gene is TRBV5-5, the J gene TRBJ2-2; 7 bases fit TRBD2. Germline CDR1 reads SGHKS; CDR2 reads YYEKEE (reference sequence). This CDR3 spans 17 amino acids. V shed 1 base and J 4 bases; nucleotides not matched to a gene: 10. The CDR3 protein is CASSLWWAGASTGELFF. For the CDR3, the DNA is TGTGCCAGCAGCTTGTGGTGGGCGGGAGCAAGCACCGGGGAGCTGTTTTTT. Drawing the rest from reference TRBV5-5 and TRBJ2-2, the complete variable domain is DAGVTQSPTHLIKTRGQQVTLRCSPISGHKSVSWYQQVLGQGPQFIFQYYEKEERGRGNFPDRFSARQFPNYSSELNVNALLLGDSALYLCASSLWWAGASTGELFFGEGSRLTVL.

The chain carries TRBV6-6 and TRBJ2-7; 13 bases map to TRBD2. The germline V gene encodes CDR1 MNHNY and CDR2 SVGAGI (reference sequence). The V segment lost 7 bases and the J segment 6 bases; nucleotides outside the gene matches: 6. This CDR3 is built from 14 residues. The CDR3 DNA follows: TGTGCCAGCACCGGACTAGCGGGAGTTTCCGAGCAGTACTTC. As protein: CASTGLAGVSEQYF.

This chain joins TRBV7-2 and TRBJ2-7; D possibly corresponds to TRBD2 (5 bases). V was pared by 1 base and J by 0 bases, with 10 bases between. There are 15 residues in the CDR3. CDR1 is SGHTA and CDR2 is FQGNSA in the germline V gene. The CDR3 region has the DNA TGTGCCAGCAGCTTAGTCAGTGAGGGCTCCTACGAGCAGTACTTC. This gives the protein CASSLVSEGSYEQYF.

This chain connects TRBV18 to TRBJ1-2; possibly TRBD1 for D (5 bases). Trimming removed 2 bases from V and 0 bases from J, with 10 bases in between. The CDR3 loop spans 15 amino acids. The germline V gene encodes CDR1 KGHSH and CDR2 LQKENI. CDR3 coding DNA: TGTGCCAGCTCACCAGGGGCTGGGGCTAACTATGGCTACACCTTC. Amino acid sequence: CASSPGAGANYGYTF.

This chain links TRBV28 with TRBJ1-3; a weak D match, TRBD1 (5 bases). The CDR3 covers 16 residues. V lost 4 bases and J lost 0, with 13 bases in between. Germline V lookup: CDR1 MDHEN, CDR2 SYDVKM. The CDR3 reads CASSYRPLSSGNTIYF. The CDR3 DNA reads TGTGCCAGCAGTTACAGGCCCCTAAGCTCTGGAAACACCATATATTTT.

The gene calls are TRBV7-2 and TRBJ1-2; 10 nucleotides agree with TRBD1. Trimming took 5 bases from V and 4 from J; bases not matched to a gene: 4. The CDR3 consists of 14 residues. Per the germline V gene, CDR1 is SGHTA and CDR2 is FQGNSA. Here the CDR3 reads CASSLGQGIYGYTF. The CDR3 region has the DNA TGTGCCAGCAGCCTGGGACAGGGGATCTATGGCTACACCTTC.

The chain recombines TRBV6-5 with TRBJ2-7; 7 bases agree with TRBD2. This CDR3 is 15 amino acids long. Per the germline V gene, CDR1 is MNHEY and CDR2 is SVGAGI. V gave up 5 bases and J gave up 4 bases; unmatched junction bases: 11. CDR3 bases: TGTGCCAGCAGTCCCGGAGGGCTAGCGGTTTACGAGCAGTACTTC. Residues: CASSPGGLAVYEQYF.

This rearrangement joins TRBV7-9 to TRBJ2-6; 7 bases agree with TRBD1. The J segment lost 0 bases and the V segment lost 4 bases, leaving 9 bases of the junction unmatched. This CDR3 contains 18 residues. Germline CDR1 SEHNR, CDR2 FQNEAQ (reference sequence). CDR3 DNA sequence: TGTGCCAGCAGCTCGACAGGGACAGCCGTCTCTGGGGCCAACGTCCTGACTTTC. Amino acids: CASSSTGTAVSGANVLTF.

The chain is built from TRBV30 and TRBJ1-5; TRBD1 might be the D (6 bases). The CDR3 is 14 residues long. Germline loops: CDR1 GTSNPN, CDR2 SVGIG (reference sequence). V was trimmed by 1 base and J by 7 bases, leaving 14 bases between them. CDR3 nucleotide sequence: TGTGCCTGGAGTGGGGGTGGGGGCAGCCAGCCCCAGCATTTT. Its protein is CAWSGGGGSQPQHF.

The chain recombines TRBV27 with TRBJ1-6, with D unresolved. The CDR3 is 12 residues long. With 6 bases removed from V and 8 bases from J, the gap between germline ends came to 8 bases. CDR1 and CDR2 from the germline V gene are MNHEY and SMNVEV (reference sequence). The CDR3 here is CASRFGDSPLHF. CDR3 sequence (DNA): TGTGCCAGCAGGTTCGGAGATTCACCCCTCCACTTT.

J is TRBJ2-2 and V is TRBV4-2; TRBD2 matches 7 bases. With V trimmed by 2 bases and J by 1 base, 4 bases remained unmatched. The CDR3 loop spans 16 amino acids. Germline V gives CDR1 LGHNA, CDR2 YNFKEQ. The CDR3 here is CASSQLGTMNTGELFF. In DNA, the CDR3 is TGTGCCAGCAGCCAACTCGGGACTATGAACACCGGGGAGCTGTTTTTT.

The gene calls are TRBV30 and TRBJ2-1, with TRBD2 identical over 7 bases. This CDR3 has 15 amino acids. The germline V gene encodes CDR1 GTSNPN and CDR2 SVGIG (reference sequence). V trimming: 4 bases; J trimming: 5 bases; junction bases outside the gene matches: 11. CDR3 nucleotides: TGTGCCTGGATTTTCGGCGGGAGACCTGACAATGAGCAGTTCTTC. It yields the protein CAWIFGGRPDNEQFF.

The V call is TRBV30, the J call TRBJ1-5; 9 bases are shared with TRBD1. The CDR3 is 15 amino acids. The V gene's germline CDR1 is GTSNPN and CDR2 SVGIG (reference sequence). With 3 bases clipped from V and 3 bases from J, the junction kept 6 bases outside the gene matches. DNA for the CDR3: TGTGCCTGGAGGCCCCGGGACAGGGACAATCAGCCCCAGCATTTT. The encoded protein is CAWRPRDRDNQPQHF.

The chain recombines TRBV5-6 with TRBJ2-1; D is unclear. Germline values: CDR1 SGHDT, CDR2 YYEEEE. CDR3 length: 15 amino acids. V was cut by 1 base and J by 2 bases, with 10 bases left in between. CDR3 protein: CASSLYLEPYNEQFF. The CDR3 coding sequence is TGTGCCAGCAGCTTGTATTTAGAGCCCTACAATGAGCAGTTCTTC.